This is a list of T cell receptor beta chains from one sample in a study of OX40 agonist ivuxolimab in advanced cancers. This table comes from immunoSEQ multiplex PCR, and its TCRdb copy is limited to in-frame clones, with some not included. Among roughly 120,000 clones listed, 85% to 95% were seen once. The input for sequencing was CD4+ or CD8+ T cells sorted from blood, taken in a trial of the OX40 agonist ivuxolimab. The receptors originated from an adult with an advanced solid tumor such as melanoma, head and neck, liver or kidney cancer. Each CDR3 is given without its conserved first and last residue. Clone sizes are given selectively: once, few, many, or a class where the clone is expanded.

j_call: TRBJ2-1; v_call: TRBV27; clone_size: -; cdr3_aa: ASRPNIDEQF
j_call: TRBJ2-6; v_call: TRBV7-3; clone_size: once; cdr3_aa: ASSPPGSGANVLT
j_call: TRBJ2-5; v_call: TRBV5-1; clone_size: once; cdr3_aa: ASSSLGSETQY
j_call: TRBJ2-2; v_call: TRBV5-1; clone_size: -; cdr3_aa: ASSPGGSVPGELF
j_call: TRBJ2-1; v_call: TRBV11-3; clone_size: -; cdr3_aa: ASSSSSGRGDEQF
j_call: TRBJ2-7; v_call: TRBV5-1; clone_size: -; cdr3_aa: ASSLGGSGDEQY
j_call: TRBJ1-2; v_call: TRBV6-5; clone_size: -; cdr3_aa: ASSYSSRQGAIST
j_call: TRBJ1-4; v_call: TRBV7-9; clone_size: -; cdr3_aa: ASSFREDNEKLF
j_call: TRBJ2-1; v_call: TRBV4-3; clone_size: -; cdr3_aa: ASSQQRLVNNEQF
j_call: TRBJ2-7; v_call: TRBV18; clone_size: -; cdr3_aa: ASSRSRAEDEQY
j_call: TRBJ2-5; v_call: TRBV5-1; clone_size: -; cdr3_aa: ASSFTGTGQETQY